The entry below gives a single T cell receptor (beta chain) sequence along with its context. Its antigen remains unidentified. The data are from a study of cytomegalovirus exposure and HLA in healthy donors. Broader study findings: What was likely a sequencing artifact was a cluster of highly shared sequence variants.

Researchers ran the PCR with 60 Vbeta and 13 Jbeta primers. Clones were sequenced by immunoSEQ multiplex PCR, and TCRdb holds only the in-frame ones, with some missing. This sample carries about 120,000 clones, approximately 80% of them seen once, and the ten largest clones take roughly 1.5%. Trimming left V 7 bases short and J 9 bases short, with 14 bases between. CDR1 is MNHNS and CDR2 is SASEGT in the germline V gene. The CDR3 contains 12 residues. V gene TRBV6-1 combines with J gene TRBJ2-3; D perhaps matches TRBD2 (5 bases). Sequenced input: PBMCs. The clonotype originates from a woman younger than 30 in good health and CMV-seronegative. CDR3 sequence reads: CASNEGSKTQYF. CDR3 coding DNA: TGTGCCAGCAACGAAGGGAGTAAGACGCAGTATTTT.